This TCR beta chain was captured by sequencing in a study of T-cell memory formation after mild COVID-19. TCRdb re-analysed the 5' RACE reads in MiXCR, keeping a single row per CDR3 protein. The data contain 450,000 or so distinct CDR3 sequences, 20% to 25% of them singletons. Germline values: CDR1 SQVTM, CDR2 ANQGSEA. The CDR3 is 10 residues long. The specimen sequenced was PBMCs or a T cell subset sorted from them (not recorded which). This rearrangement joins TRBV29-1 to TRBJ1-1; a weak D match, TRBD1 (5 bases). The sequence was obtained from an adult woman who had mild COVID-19 (a few samples of this study predate the infection). Cell type and time point are not known. CDR3 DNA sequence: TGCTCCTATGGGGGGACTGAAGCTTTCTTT. This translates into CSYGGTEAFF.